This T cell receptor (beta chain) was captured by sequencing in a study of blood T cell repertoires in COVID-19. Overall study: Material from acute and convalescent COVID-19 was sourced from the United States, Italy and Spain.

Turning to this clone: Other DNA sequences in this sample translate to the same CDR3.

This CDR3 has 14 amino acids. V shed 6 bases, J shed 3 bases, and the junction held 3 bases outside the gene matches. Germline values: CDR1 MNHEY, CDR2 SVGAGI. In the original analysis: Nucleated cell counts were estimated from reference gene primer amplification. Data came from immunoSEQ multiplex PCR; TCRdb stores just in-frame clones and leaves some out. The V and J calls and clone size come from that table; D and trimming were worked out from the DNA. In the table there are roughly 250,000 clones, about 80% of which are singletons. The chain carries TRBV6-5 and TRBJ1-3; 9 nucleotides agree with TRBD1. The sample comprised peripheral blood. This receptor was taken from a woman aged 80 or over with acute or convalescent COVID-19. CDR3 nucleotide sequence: TGTGCCAGCAGCCGGGACAGGGATGGAAACACCATATATTTT. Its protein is CASSRDRDGNTIYF.